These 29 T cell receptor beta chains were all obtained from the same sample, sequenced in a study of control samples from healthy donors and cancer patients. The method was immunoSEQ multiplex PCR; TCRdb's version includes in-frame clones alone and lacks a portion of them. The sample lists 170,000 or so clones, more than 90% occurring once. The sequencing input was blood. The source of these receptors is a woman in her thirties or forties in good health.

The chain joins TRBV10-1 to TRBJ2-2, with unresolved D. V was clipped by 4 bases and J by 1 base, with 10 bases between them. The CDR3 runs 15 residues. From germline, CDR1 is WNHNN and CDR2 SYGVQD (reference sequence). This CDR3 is CASSVGVLNTGELFF. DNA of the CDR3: TGCGCCAGCAGTGTTGGGGTCTTGAACACCGGGGAGCTGTTTTTT.

CDR3 region: CASSLDRQNTEAFF. The DNA for the CDR3 is TGCGCCAGCAGCCTGGACAGGCAGAACACTGAAGCTTTCTTT. This chain links TRBV5-1 with TRBJ1-1, with TRBD1 matching over 7 bases. Per the germline V gene, CDR1 is SGHRS and CDR2 is YFSETQ. Trimming took 4 bases from V and 1 from J; bases not matched to a gene: 4. This CDR3 region has 14 residues.

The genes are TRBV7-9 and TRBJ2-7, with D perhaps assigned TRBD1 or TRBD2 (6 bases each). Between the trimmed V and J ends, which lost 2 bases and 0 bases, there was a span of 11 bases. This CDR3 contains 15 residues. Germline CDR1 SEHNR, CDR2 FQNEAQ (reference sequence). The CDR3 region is CASSLQGGGSYEQYF. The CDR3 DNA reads TGTGCCAGCAGCTTACAAGGGGGAGGCTCCTACGAGCAGTACTTC.

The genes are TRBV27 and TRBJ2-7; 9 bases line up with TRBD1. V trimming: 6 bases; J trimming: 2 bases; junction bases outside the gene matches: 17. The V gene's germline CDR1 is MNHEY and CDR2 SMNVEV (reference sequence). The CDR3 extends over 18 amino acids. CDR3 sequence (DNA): TGTGCCAGCAGCCTCCCCGGGACAGGGAGAAAGTGGACCTACGAGCAGTACTTC. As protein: CASSLPGTGRKWTYEQYF.

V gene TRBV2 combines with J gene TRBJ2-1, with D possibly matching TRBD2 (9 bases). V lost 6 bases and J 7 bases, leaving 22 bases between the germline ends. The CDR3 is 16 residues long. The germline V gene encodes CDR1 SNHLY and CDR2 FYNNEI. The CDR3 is CASRPRGRGGENEQFF. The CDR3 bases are TGTGCCAGCAGGCCCAGGGGGCGGGGGGGCGAAAATGAGCAGTTCTTC.

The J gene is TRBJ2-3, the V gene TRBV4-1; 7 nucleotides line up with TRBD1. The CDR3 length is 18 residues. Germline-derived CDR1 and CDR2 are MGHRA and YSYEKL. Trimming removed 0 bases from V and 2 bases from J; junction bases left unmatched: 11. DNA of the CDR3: TGCGCCAGCAGCCAAGAATTGGGGACAGACGGGTCCACAGATACGCAGTATTTT. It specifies CASSQELGTDGSTDTQYF.

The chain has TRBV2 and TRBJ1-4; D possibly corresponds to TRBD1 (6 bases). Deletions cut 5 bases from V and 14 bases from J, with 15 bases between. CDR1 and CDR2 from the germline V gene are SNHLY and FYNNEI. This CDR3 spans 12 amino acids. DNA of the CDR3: TGTGCCAGCAGTACTAATGAAGGGGGGCTGTTTTTT. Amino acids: CASSTNEGGLFF.

DNA for the CDR3: TGTGCCAGCAGCTTAACGGTCGGCCGGGGGGATACGCAGTATTTT. This encodes CASSLTVGRGDTQYF. The chain recombines TRBV7-3 with TRBJ2-3, with D possibly matching TRBD2 (6 bases). Germline V gene data show CDR1 as SGHTA and CDR2 as FQGTGA. The CDR3 extends over 15 amino acids. Deletions cut 0 bases from V and 6 bases from J, with 13 bases between.

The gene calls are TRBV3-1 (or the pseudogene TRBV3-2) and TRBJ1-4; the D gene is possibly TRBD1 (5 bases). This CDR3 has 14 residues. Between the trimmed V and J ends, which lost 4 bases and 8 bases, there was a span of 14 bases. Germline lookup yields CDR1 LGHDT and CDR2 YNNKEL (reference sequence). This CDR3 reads CASSPGTIGEKLFF. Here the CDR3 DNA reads TGTGCCAGCAGCCCCGGGACGATCGGCGAAAAACTGTTTTTT.

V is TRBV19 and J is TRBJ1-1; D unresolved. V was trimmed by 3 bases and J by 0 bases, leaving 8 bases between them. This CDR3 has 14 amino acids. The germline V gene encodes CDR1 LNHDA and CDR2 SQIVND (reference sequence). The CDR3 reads CASSIKGLNTEAFF. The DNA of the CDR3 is TGTGCCAGTAGTATCAAGGGCCTGAACACTGAAGCTTTCTTT.

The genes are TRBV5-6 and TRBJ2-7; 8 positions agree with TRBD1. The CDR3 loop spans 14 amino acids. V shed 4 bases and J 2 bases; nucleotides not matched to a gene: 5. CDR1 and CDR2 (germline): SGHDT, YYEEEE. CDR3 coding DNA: TGTGCCAGCAGCCCCCGGACAGGGACCTACGAGCAGTACTTC. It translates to CASSPRTGTYEQYF. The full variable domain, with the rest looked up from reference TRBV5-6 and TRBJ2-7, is DAGVTQSPTHLIKTRGQQVTLRCSPKSGHDTVSWYQQALGQGPQFIFQYYEEEERQRGNFPDRFSGHQFPNYSSELNVNALLLGDSALYLCASSPRTGTYEQYFGPGTRLTVT.

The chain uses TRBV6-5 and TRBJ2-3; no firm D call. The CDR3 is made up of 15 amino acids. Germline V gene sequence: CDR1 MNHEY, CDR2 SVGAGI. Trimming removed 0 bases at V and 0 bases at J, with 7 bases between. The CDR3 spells CASSYSGFSTDTQYF. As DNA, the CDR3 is TGTGCCAGCAGTTACTCAGGGTTCAGCACAGATACGCAGTATTTT.

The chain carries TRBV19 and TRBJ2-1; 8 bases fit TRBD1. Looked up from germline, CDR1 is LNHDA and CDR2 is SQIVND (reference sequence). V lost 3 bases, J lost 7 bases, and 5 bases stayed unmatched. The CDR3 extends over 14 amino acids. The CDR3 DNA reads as TGTGCCAGTAGTATCTTAGGGACAGGTAATGAGCAGTTCTTC. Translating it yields CASSILGTGNEQFF.

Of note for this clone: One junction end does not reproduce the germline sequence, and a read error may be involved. CDR3 DNA: TGTGCCACCTCAGCCGGGTCACCCCTCCATTTT. Translating gives CATSAGSPLHF. The V gene is TRBV12-3 or TRBV12-4, the J gene TRBJ1-6; D call uncertain. The CDR3 spans 11 residues.

CDR3 region: CASSFDSNTGELFF. DNA for the CDR3: TGTGCCAGCAGCTTCGACTCGAACACCGGGGAGCTGTTTTTT. The chain links TRBV7-9 to TRBJ2-2; D remains unclear. The CDR3 loop spans 14 amino acids. Germline CDR1 SEHNR, CDR2 FQNEAQ (reference sequence). Deletions cut 3 bases from V and 0 bases from J, with 5 bases between.

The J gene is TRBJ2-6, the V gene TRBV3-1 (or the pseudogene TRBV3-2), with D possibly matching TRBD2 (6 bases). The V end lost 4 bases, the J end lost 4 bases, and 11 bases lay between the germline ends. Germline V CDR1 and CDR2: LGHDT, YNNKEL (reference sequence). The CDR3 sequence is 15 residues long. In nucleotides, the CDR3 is TGTGCCAGCAGCCCCTCTCGGGGGGGGGCCAACGTCCTGACTTTC. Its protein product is CASSPSRGGANVLTF.

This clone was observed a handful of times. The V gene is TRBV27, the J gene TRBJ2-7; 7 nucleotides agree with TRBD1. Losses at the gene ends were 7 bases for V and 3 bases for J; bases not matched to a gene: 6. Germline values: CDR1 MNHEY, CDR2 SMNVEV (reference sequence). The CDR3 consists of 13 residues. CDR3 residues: CASKGGQRYEQYF. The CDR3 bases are TGTGCCAGCAAAGGGGGACAGCGCTACGAGCAGTACTTC.

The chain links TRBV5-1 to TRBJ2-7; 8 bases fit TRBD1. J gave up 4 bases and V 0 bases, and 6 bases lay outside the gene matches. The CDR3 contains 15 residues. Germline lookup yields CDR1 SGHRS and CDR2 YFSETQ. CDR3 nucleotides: TGCGCCAGCAGCTTGGGGACGGACAGGGCGTACGAGCAGTACTTC. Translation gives CASSLGTDRAYEQYF.

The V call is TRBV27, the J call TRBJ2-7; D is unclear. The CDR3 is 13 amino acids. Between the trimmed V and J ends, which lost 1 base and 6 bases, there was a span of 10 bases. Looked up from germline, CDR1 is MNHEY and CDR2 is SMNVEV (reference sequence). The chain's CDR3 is CASSLLATGEQYF. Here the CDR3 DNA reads TGTGCCAGCAGTTTATTGGCCACCGGCGAGCAGTACTTC.

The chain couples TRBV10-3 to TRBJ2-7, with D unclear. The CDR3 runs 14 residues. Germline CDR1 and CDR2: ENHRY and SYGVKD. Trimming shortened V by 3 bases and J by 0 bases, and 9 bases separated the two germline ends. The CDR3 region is CAISDGPSSYEQYF. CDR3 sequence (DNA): TGTGCCATCAGTGACGGGCCAAGCTCCTACGAGCAGTACTTC.

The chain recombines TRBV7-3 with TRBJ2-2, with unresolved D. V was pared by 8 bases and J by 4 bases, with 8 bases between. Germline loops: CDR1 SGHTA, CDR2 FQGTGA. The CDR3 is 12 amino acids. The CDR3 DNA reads TGTGCCAGCGGATGGGTCACCGGGGAGCTGTTTTTT. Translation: CASGWVTGELFF.

CDR3 sequence: CASSSGGGFDTQYF. The CDR3 region has the DNA TGCGCCAGCAGCTCGGGGGGAGGCTTCGATACGCAGTATTTT. The chain joins TRBV5-1 to TRBJ2-3, with 7 positions matching TRBD2. The CDR3 runs 14 residues. The V gene's germline CDR1 is SGHRS and CDR2 YFSETQ. Losses at the gene ends were 3 bases for V and 6 bases for J; bases not matched to a gene: 7. Full variable domain (remainder filled in from reference TRBV5-1 and TRBJ2-3): KAGVTQTPRYLIKTRGQQVTLSCSPISGHRSVSWYQQTPGQGLQFLFEYFSETQRNKGNFPGRFSGRQFSNSRSEMNVSTLELGDSALYLCASSSGGGFDTQYFGPGTRLTVL.

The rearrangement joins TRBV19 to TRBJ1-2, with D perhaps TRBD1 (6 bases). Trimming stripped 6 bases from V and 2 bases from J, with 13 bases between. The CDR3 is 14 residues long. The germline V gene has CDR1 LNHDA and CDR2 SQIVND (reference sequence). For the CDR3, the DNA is TGTGCCAGTAGGGATGACAGGTCCAACTATGGCTACACCTTC. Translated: CASRDDRSNYGYTF.

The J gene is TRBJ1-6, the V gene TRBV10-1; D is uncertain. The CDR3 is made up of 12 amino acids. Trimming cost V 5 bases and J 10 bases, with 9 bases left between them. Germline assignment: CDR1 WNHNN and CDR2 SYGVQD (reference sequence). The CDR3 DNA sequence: TGCGCCAGCAGTAATATACGATCACCCCTCCACTTT. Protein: CASSNIRSPLHF.

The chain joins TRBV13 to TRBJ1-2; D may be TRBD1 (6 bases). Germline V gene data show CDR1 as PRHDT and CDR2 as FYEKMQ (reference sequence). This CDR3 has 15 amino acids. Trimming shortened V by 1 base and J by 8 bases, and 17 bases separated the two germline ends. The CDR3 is CASSLAVGGAPGYTF. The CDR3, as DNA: TGTGCCAGCAGCTTAGCTGTTGGGGGGGCGCCCGGCTACACCTTC.

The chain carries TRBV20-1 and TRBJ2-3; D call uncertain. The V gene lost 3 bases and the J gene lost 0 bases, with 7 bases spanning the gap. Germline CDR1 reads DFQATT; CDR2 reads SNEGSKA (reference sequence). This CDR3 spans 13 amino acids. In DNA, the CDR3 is TGCAGTGCTAGTAAAAGCAGCACAGATACGCAGTATTTT. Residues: CSASKSSTDTQYF.

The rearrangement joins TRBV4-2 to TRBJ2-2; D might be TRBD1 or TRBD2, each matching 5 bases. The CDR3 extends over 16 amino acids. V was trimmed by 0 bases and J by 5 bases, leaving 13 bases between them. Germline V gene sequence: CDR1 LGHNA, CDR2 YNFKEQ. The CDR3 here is CASSQEVGVGTGELFF. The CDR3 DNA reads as TGTGCCAGCAGCCAAGAGGTGGGGGTCGGGACCGGGGAGCTGTTTTTT.

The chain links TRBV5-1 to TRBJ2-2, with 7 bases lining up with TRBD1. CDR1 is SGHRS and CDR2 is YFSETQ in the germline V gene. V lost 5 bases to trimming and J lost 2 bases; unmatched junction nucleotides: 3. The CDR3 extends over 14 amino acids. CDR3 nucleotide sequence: TGCGCCAGCAGGGGGGACAGAAACACCGGGGAGCTGTTTTTT. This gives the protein CASRGDRNTGELFF.

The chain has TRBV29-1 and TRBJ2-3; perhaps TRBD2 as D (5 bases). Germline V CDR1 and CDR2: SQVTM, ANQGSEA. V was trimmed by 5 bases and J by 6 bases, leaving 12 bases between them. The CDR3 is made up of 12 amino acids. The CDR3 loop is CSVSSGEDTQYF. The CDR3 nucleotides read TGCAGCGTTTCGTCCGGGGAGGATACGCAGTATTTT.